Here is one T cell receptor (beta chain) with its context. This sample is drawn from a study of blood T cell repertoires in COVID-19. Clones were sequenced by immunoSEQ multiplex PCR, and TCRdb holds only the in-frame ones, with some missing. The profile shows about 180,000 clones, around 87% of them singletons. Germline-derived CDR1 and CDR2 are LGHNA and YNFKEQ. Between the trimmed V and J ends, which lost 1 base and 6 bases, there was a span of 12 bases. The CDR3 runs 14 residues. The rearrangement joins TRBV4-2 to TRBJ1-2, with a tentative D call TRBD1 (5 bases). Sample: peripheral blood. This TCR was sampled from a man aged 40-55 years with active or convalescent COVID-19. The CDR3 DNA reads TGTGCCAGCAGCCAAGGGCCGGGGGTGGATGGCTACACCTTC. Translated, it gives CASSQGPGVDGYTF.